This T cell receptor beta chain comes out of a study of Ad26.COV2.S vaccination and SARS-CoV-2 variants. Profiling relied on immunoSEQ multiplex PCR, and the TCRdb table lists in-frame clones only, not all of them. The repertoire holds some 180,000 clones, around 88% seen once, with less than 6% in the top ten. Germline CDR1 reads SGHNT; CDR2 reads YENEEA. Trimming pared 5 bases from V and 10 bases from J, leaving 12 bases between. The CDR3 length is 12 residues. Sequenced material: peripheral blood, taken after recovery from COVID-19. The source of this sequence is a human donor who had recovered from COVID-19. V is TRBV11-3 and J is TRBJ1-5; D gene uncertain. The CDR3 loop reads CASSLEACPQHF. In DNA, the CDR3 is TGTGCCAGCAGCCTGGAGGCGTGTCCCCAGCATTTT.